These 12 T cell receptor beta chains were all obtained from the same sample, sequenced in a study of blood T cells in healthy people across ages. Through a sample-barcoded 5' primer and a J-beta primer mix, a second PCR was run for roughly 6 to 12 cycles. TCRdb ran MiXCR on the 5' RACE reads and lists one entry per CDR3 protein. The sample consists of approximately 1.5 million distinct CDR3 sequences, 35% to 45% of them appearing once. Sequencing was performed on blood. The receptors shown here come from a woman aged 18 to 35 in good health.

This clonotype was counted once. The chain is built from TRBV4-1 and TRBJ2-4; 11 nucleotides match TRBD2. V was clipped by 0 bases and J by 13 bases; unmatched bases: 8. Germline V lookup: CDR1 MGHRA, CDR2 YSYEKL. The CDR3 sequence is 15 residues long. The CDR3: CASSQDGLAGGAQYF. The CDR3 DNA reads as TGCGCCAGCAGCCAAGATGGTCTAGCGGGGGGCGCGCAGTACTTC.

With regard to this clonotype: This may come from a read error, since a much larger clone is one base off. The CDR3 protein is CVSRQTPDDGYEQYF. CDR3 in DNA: TGTGTCAGCCGTCAGACCCCGGACGATGGCTACGAGCAGTACTTC. The chain employs TRBV27 and TRBJ2-7; no clear D gene. Germline lookup yields CDR1 MNHEY and CDR2 SMNVEV (reference sequence). CDR3 length: 15 amino acids.

This clonotype has only a few counts. The rearrangement joins TRBV29-1 to TRBJ1-4; a possible D gene is TRBD1 (5 bases). The CDR3 runs 14 residues. Germline V gene lookup returns CDR1 SQVTM and CDR2 ANQGSEA. The V end was cut by 5 bases, the J end by 7 bases, with 17 bases between. The CDR3 DNA reads TGCAGCGTTTGGGCGGATCGGGGGAGTGAAAAACTGTTTTTT. Translation: CSVWADRGSEKLFF.

This sequence joins TRBV4-2 and TRBJ2-3; no clear D. V was clipped by 3 bases and J by 6 bases, with 13 bases between them. This CDR3 has 14 amino acids. Germline V gene data show CDR1 as LGHNA and CDR2 as YNFKEQ. The CDR3 reads CASSQDDLGDTQYF. The CDR3, as DNA: TGTGCCAGCAGCCAGGACGATTTGGGGGATACGCAGTATTTT.

The sample holds a few counts of this clonotype. The rearrangement joins TRBV4-3 to TRBJ1-1, with TRBD1 identical over 7 bases. J gave up 4 bases and V 5 bases, and 10 bases lay outside the gene matches. The CDR3 is 15 amino acids. Germline CDR1 LGHNA, CDR2 YSLEER. The CDR3 loop is CASSASGTAGTEAFF. CDR3 sequence (DNA): TGCGCCAGCAGCGCTTCCGGGACAGCGGGCACTGAAGCTTTCTTT.

This clonotype showed up just a few times. This rearrangement joins TRBV5-1 to TRBJ1-2; a possible D gene is TRBD1 (6 bases). CDR1 and CDR2 from the germline V gene are SGHRS and YFSETQ. Between the trimmed V and J ends, which lost 4 bases and 8 bases, there was a span of 15 bases. This CDR3 contains 13 residues. This CDR3 is CASSTDSLSGYTF. The CDR3 bases are TGCGCCAGCAGCACGGACAGTTTGAGCGGCTACACCTTC.

CDR3 nucleotide sequence: TGTGCCAGCACCTTTGGTAGCAATCAGCCCCAGCATTTT. It encodes CASTFGSNQPQHF. V and J are TRBV12-3 or TRBV12-4 and TRBJ1-5; D gene uncertain. The CDR3 runs to 13 residues. V lost 7 bases and J lost 0, with 7 bases in between.

This chain joins TRBV21-1 and TRBJ2-7; the table's D call, TRBD2, has no DNA check behind it. TRBV21-1 is marked as a pseudogene. There are 16 residues in the CDR3. The CDR3 nucleotides are TGTGCCAGCAGCAAATTTTGGGGAGGGTTTGGCTACGAGCAGTACTTC. As protein: CASSKFWGGFGYEQYF.

The chain combines TRBV7-8 with TRBJ2-4, with 8 bases fitting TRBD2. In germline, CDR1 is SGHVS, CDR2 FQNEAQ. V shed 5 bases and J 2 bases; nucleotides not matched to a gene: 5. This CDR3 comprises 15 residues. CDR3 nucleotide sequence: TGTGCCAGCAGCCCACGGGGGGGATCCAAAAACATTCAGTACTTC. This translates into CASSPRGGSKNIQYF.

This clonotype was counted only a few times. The V gene is TRBV25-1, the J gene TRBJ1-2; no firm D call. The CDR3 runs to 12 residues. Germline-derived CDR1 and CDR2 are MGHDK and SYGVNS. Trimming stripped 4 bases from V and 6 bases from J, with 9 bases between. The CDR3 loop reads CASSGLLNGYTF. The CDR3 DNA follows: TGTGCCAGCAGTGGACTACTTAATGGCTACACCTTC.

The chain carries TRBV12-3 or TRBV12-4 and TRBJ1-4; tentatively, D is TRBD1 (6 bases). The CDR3 is 14 residues long. The V gene lost 2 bases and the J gene lost 10 bases, with 14 bases spanning the gap. The CDR3 nucleotides read TGTGCCAGCAGTTTAACCGGGACACCTGGAAAACTGTTTTTT. Translated: CASSLTGTPGKLFF.

This clonotype was detected a few times. The CDR3 protein is CSAEQGDTQYF. CDR3 nucleotides: TGCAGTGCGGAACAGGGAGATACGCAGTATTTT. This sequence joins TRBV20-1 and TRBJ2-3, with a tentative D call TRBD1 (6 bases). The CDR3 runs 11 residues. Germline values: CDR1 DFQATT, CDR2 SNEGSKA (reference sequence). V shed 6 bases and J shed 5 bases, with 9 bases lying between them.